These 26 T cell receptor beta chains came from one sample sequenced in a study of T cell responses to AZD1222 COVID-19 vaccine (dated by TCRdb to the early 2020s). The method behind the library was the immunoSEQ multiplex PCR assay. TCRdb's version of the immuneACCESS table is confined to in-frame rearrangements and falls short of the full clone set. An unresolved V gene accounts for under half of the shortfall where checked; the remainder is of unknown origin. In this sample the table shows 100,000 to 110,000 clones, approximately 87% of which occur a single time. Roughly 15% of the sample is held by the ten biggest clonotypes. The sample's time point label, in plain terms: baseline before first vaccination. The specimen comprised peripheral blood, sampled on day 0 of AZD1222 vaccination. These receptors all stem from an adult in good health.

The V call is TRBV5-1, the J call TRBJ2-4; D remains unclear. Per the germline V gene, CDR1 is SGHRS and CDR2 is YFSETQ. The CDR3 runs to 14 residues. V lost 0 bases and J 6 bases, leaving 10 bases between the germline ends. CDR3 DNA sequence: TGCGCCAGCAGCTTGGGTTACGAGCTAAACATTCAGTACTTC. It specifies CASSLGYELNIQYF.

CDR3 DNA: TGTGCCAGCGCGTTCATGGGACGGGACACTGAAGCTTTCTTT. Protein: CASAFMGRDTEAFF. The chain combines TRBV3-1 (or the pseudogene TRBV3-2) with TRBJ1-1, with a tentative D call TRBD1 (5 bases). This CDR3 contains 14 residues. V gave up 8 bases and J gave up 3 bases, with 16 bases separating them. Germline assignment: CDR1 LGHDT and CDR2 YNNKEL (reference sequence).

V and J are TRBV10-3 and TRBJ2-6, with D possibly matching TRBD2 (5 bases). The CDR3 covers 16 residues. The V end was cut by 2 bases, the J end by 4 bases, with 12 bases between. In germline, CDR1 is ENHRY, CDR2 SYGVKD. CDR3 sequence (DNA): TGTGCCATCAGTGAGGAGGGCGCGAGGGGGGCCAACGTCCTGACTTTC. Amino acid sequence: CAISEEGARGANVLTF.

This chain connects TRBV27 to TRBJ2-3; TRBD2 agrees at 10 bases. This CDR3 is 16 amino acids long. Trimming cost V 3 bases and J 3 bases; bases outside gene matches: 6. Germline V gene sequence: CDR1 MNHEY, CDR2 SMNVEV (reference sequence). In DNA form, the CDR3 reads TGTGCCAGCAGTTTTTCTAGCGGGAGTGGTACAGATACGCAGTATTTT. Translation gives CASSFSSGSGTDTQYF.

The rearrangement uses TRBV14 and TRBJ2-5, with 9 bases lining up with TRBD2. V was pared by 6 bases and J by 2 bases, with 7 bases of the junction left unmatched. This CDR3 contains 15 residues. The germline CDR1 and CDR2 sequences are SGHDN and FVKESK. As DNA, the CDR3 is TGTGCCAGCAGTCCCCGTCTAGCGGGACAAGAGACCCAGTACTTC. This encodes CASSPRLAGQETQYF.

J is TRBJ2-2 and V is TRBV7-2, with D hard to call. V was cut by 4 bases and J by 7 bases, with 10 bases left in between. Germline values: CDR1 SGHTA, CDR2 FQGNSA. This CDR3 is 13 amino acids long. As DNA, the CDR3 is TGTGCCAGCAGCTCGGACCCGGTCGGGGAGCTGTTTTTT. As protein: CASSSDPVGELFF.

This clone was seen only once. This chain joins TRBV3-1 (or the pseudogene TRBV3-2) and TRBJ2-7; unclear D gene. From germline, CDR1 is LGHDT and CDR2 YNNKEL (reference sequence). The CDR3 extends over 12 amino acids. The germline V and J ends were trimmed by 4 bases and 2 bases, with 6 bases remaining between them. The CDR3 sequence: CASSLRTYEQYF. In DNA, the CDR3 is TGTGCCAGCAGCCTCCGAACCTACGAGCAGTACTTC.

The V and J genes are TRBV5-6 and TRBJ2-7; D not resolved. Trimming shortened V by 0 bases and J by 6 bases, and 10 bases separated the two germline ends. The CDR3 consists of 13 residues. CDR1 and CDR2 from the germline V gene are SGHDT and YYEEEE. The CDR3 DNA reads TGTGCCAGCAGCTTGGGCGCTTGGGGCGAGCAGTACTTC. Amino acid sequence: CASSLGAWGEQYF.

V is TRBV18 and J is TRBJ2-1; D not resolved. The V gene's germline CDR1 is KGHSH and CDR2 LQKENI. V was shortened by 6 bases and J by 0 bases, with 18 bases between the two germline ends. The CDR3 spans 17 residues. This CDR3 is CASSLNLEWSSYNEQFF. CDR3 bases: TGTGCCAGCTCTCTAAATCTCGAATGGAGCTCCTACAATGAGCAGTTCTTC.

This clone has more than one count but fewer than ten. This sample includes further DNA sequences coding for the same CDR3. V usage is TRBV9 and J usage is TRBJ1-1; D remains ambiguous. Looked up from germline, CDR1 is SGDLS and CDR2 is YYNGEE. CDR3 length equals 13 residues. V was clipped by 0 bases and J by 2 bases, with 5 bases between them. This CDR3 is CASSVEGNTEAFF. The CDR3 bases are TGTGCCAGCAGCGTAGAGGGAAACACTGAAGCTTTCTTT.

This chain uses TRBV2 with TRBJ1-6; maybe TRBD1 (5 bases). The germline CDR1 and CDR2 sequences are SNHLY and FYNNEI. The CDR3 runs 18 residues. The ends were cut back, 0 bases at V and 0 bases at J, with 12 bases in the middle. Here the CDR3 reads CASSEAGRGVSYNSPLHF. Here the CDR3 DNA reads TGTGCCAGCAGTGAAGCGGGCCGGGGGGTCTCCTATAATTCACCCCTCCACTTT.

This clone was counted a few times. This sequence joins TRBV7-9 and TRBJ1-1; no clear D gene. Germline V gene data show CDR1 as SEHNR and CDR2 as FQNEAQ (reference sequence). CDR3 length equals 12 residues. With 3 bases removed from V and 5 bases from J, the gap between germline ends came to 7 bases. Written as DNA, the CDR3 is TGTGCCAGCAGCTTCCCGGGGACTGAAGCTTTCTTT. Protein sequence: CASSFPGTEAFF.

CDR3 residues: CASSPKAGKQPQHF. The CDR3 DNA follows: TGTGCCAGCTCACCAAAGGCAGGGAAACAGCCCCAGCATTTT. The J gene is TRBJ1-5, the V gene TRBV18, with D possibly TRBD1 on 5 matching bases. V was shortened by 2 bases and J by 7 bases, with 12 bases between the two germline ends. The length of the CDR3 is 14 residues. Per germline, CDR1 KGHSH and CDR2 LQKENI.

The J gene is TRBJ1-5, the V gene TRBV5-1, with 7 bases fitting TRBD1. Losses at the gene ends were 2 bases for V and 4 bases for J; bases not matched to a gene: 6. The CDR3 is 15 residues long. The germline gives CDR1 SGHRS, CDR2 YFSETQ. The CDR3 spells CASSFDAGGNQPQHF. Written as DNA, the CDR3 is TGCGCCAGCAGCTTTGACGCAGGGGGGAATCAGCCCCAGCATTTT.

The rearrangement uses TRBV5-1 and TRBJ1-1; D not resolved. With 6 bases removed from V and 3 bases from J, the gap between germline ends came to 12 bases. Per germline, CDR1 SGHRS and CDR2 YFSETQ. This CDR3 is 13 amino acids long. The CDR3 DNA sequence: TGCGCCAGCACTAGCGTTAGAGACACTGAAGCTTTCTTT. The encoded protein is CASTSVRDTEAFF.

In DNA, the CDR3 is TGTGCCAGCAGCTTACAGGGGTTTAATTCACCCCTCCACTTT. Its protein product is CASSLQGFNSPLHF. This chain connects TRBV5-4 to TRBJ1-6, with 7 bases matching TRBD1. Germline trimming cut 2 bases from V and 6 bases from J; bases unmatched to any gene: 2. The CDR3 is 14 residues long. Germline CDR1 and CDR2: SGHNT and YYREEE (reference sequence). Full variable domain (missing parts from reference TRBV5-4 and TRBJ1-6): ETGVTQSPTHLIKTRGQQVTLRCSSQSGHNTVSWYQQALGQGPQFIFQYYREEENGRGNFPPRFSGLQFPNYSSELNVNALELDDSALYLCASSLQGFNSPLHFGNGTRLTVT.

This clone occurred once. The chain employs TRBV7-9 and TRBJ2-7, with D possibly being TRBD2 (6 bases). V dropped 3 bases and J dropped 6 bases, with 9 bases sitting between them. This CDR3 is built from 12 residues. Germline assignment: CDR1 SEHNR and CDR2 FQNEAQ (reference sequence). The CDR3 sequence is CASSLGRTEQYF. CDR3 nucleotide sequence: TGTGCCAGCAGCTTGGGGAGGACCGAGCAGTACTTC.

In this sample, this clone turned up once. This sequence joins TRBV19 and TRBJ2-3; 9 nucleotides line up with TRBD2. The J segment lost 2 bases and the V segment lost 6 bases, leaving 6 bases of the junction unmatched. Germline assignment: CDR1 LNHDA and CDR2 SQIVND (reference sequence). The CDR3 has 15 residues. Here the CDR3 DNA reads TGTGCCAGTAGCAACAGCGGGGGGCTCACAGATACGCAGTATTTT. Amino acids: CASSNSGGLTDTQYF. Full variable domain (outside the CDR3, taken from reference TRBV19 and TRBJ2-3): DGGITQSPKYLFRKEGQNVTLSCEQNLNHDAMYWYRQDPGQGLRLIYYSQIVNDFQKGDIAEGYSVSREKKESFPLTVTSAQKNPTAFYLCASSNSGGLTDTQYFGPGTRLTVL.

The V and J genes are TRBV19 and TRBJ1-5; TRBD1 is a possible D gene (6 bases). This CDR3 spans 16 amino acids. The V gene lost 4 bases and the J gene lost 1 base, with 14 bases spanning the gap. Per the germline V gene, CDR1 is LNHDA and CDR2 is SQIVND (reference sequence). The CDR3 DNA follows: TGTGCCAGTAGTACTATGGGGGGCGGGAGCAATCAGCCCCAGCATTTT. Translation: CASSTMGGGSNQPQHF.

This clone was seen only once. The rearrangement joins TRBV6-5 to TRBJ1-5; D not resolved. The CDR3 covers 12 residues. Germline V gene sequence: CDR1 MNHEY, CDR2 SVGAGI. V shed 2 bases and J shed 7 bases, with 6 bases lying between them. The CDR3 DNA sequence: TGTGCCAGCAGTTACGGGGAGCAGCCCCAGCATTTT. Translation gives CASSYGEQPQHF.

The chain carries TRBV5-1 and TRBJ1-3, with D perhaps TRBD1 (6 bases). Trimming left V 3 bases short and J 0 bases short, with 16 bases between. The CDR3 is 17 amino acids. The germline V gene encodes CDR1 SGHRS and CDR2 YFSETQ. The CDR3 nucleotides are TGCGCCAGCAGCTCTCAAAGACAGGACCGCTCTGGAAACACCATATATTTT. Translating gives CASSSQRQDRSGNTIYF.

V and J are TRBV5-1 and TRBJ2-7; 8 bases map to TRBD2. Germline loops: CDR1 SGHRS, CDR2 YFSETQ. V lost 1 base and J lost 3; bases outside the gene matches: 3. CDR3 length equals 14 residues. The DNA for the CDR3 is TGCGCCAGCAGCTTGAGCGGGGGACTCTACGAGCAGTACTTC. Translation: CASSLSGGLYEQYF.

V usage is TRBV21-1 and J usage is TRBJ1-2. TRBV21-1 is reported as a pseudogene. The CDR3 runs 14 residues. CDR3 region: CASSKHCGGLRVAF. In nucleotides, the CDR3 is TGTGCCAGCAGCAAACATTGCGGCGGTTTACGGGTAGCCTTC.

This chain uses TRBV9 with TRBJ1-6, with 7 bases matching TRBD1. V lost 3 bases and J lost 7; bases outside the gene matches: 10. CDR3 length: 16 amino acids. Germline V gene sequence: CDR1 SGDLS, CDR2 YYNGEE. CDR3 loop: CASSAEGAVGNSPLHF. CDR3 nucleotides: TGTGCCAGCAGCGCCGAGGGGGCAGTGGGGAATTCACCCCTCCACTTT.

The gene calls are TRBV19 and TRBJ2-2; D unclear. V was clipped by 1 base and J by 7 bases, with 7 bases between them. Germline V lookup: CDR1 LNHDA, CDR2 SQIVND (reference sequence). The CDR3 is 13 residues long. CDR3 coding DNA: TGTGCCAGTAGTATAGCCCTCGGCGGGGAGCTGTTTTTT. Translated, it gives CASSIALGGELFF.

CDR3 in DNA: TGTGCCAGCAGGACACAGGGTAGAAGGACGGGAAGCTCCTACGAGCAGTACTTC. Amino acid sequence: CASRTQGRRTGSSYEQYF. The chain couples TRBV6-4 to TRBJ2-7; possible D gene TRBD1, 6 bases. The CDR3 runs to 18 residues. Trimming left V 6 bases short and J 0 bases short, with 24 bases between. The germline V gene has CDR1 MRHNA and CDR2 SNTAGT.